Listed below are T cell receptor beta chains from one sample, sequenced in a study of T cells after yellow fever vaccination. TCRdb re-analysed the 5' RACE reads in MiXCR, keeping a single row per CDR3 protein. The table records 250,000 to 400,000 distinct CDR3 sequences, about 4% of them present only once. Sequences were derived from PBMCs, sampled 5 days after the yellow fever booster vaccination. The origin of the receptors is a man between 18 and 35 years old who received the YFV17D yellow fever vaccine. Both conserved end residues are part of each CDR3. A D gene is named only where the DNA matches it firmly. Clone size is not always given. Where it is, it says once, few, many or a class for expanded clones.

D: .; V: TRBV4-1; J: TRBJ1-4; size: few; CDR3: CASSQDPRPEEKLFF; DNA: TGCGCCAGCAGCCAAGATCCCCGACCCGAGGAAAAACTGTTTTTT
D: .; V: TRBV20-1; J: TRBJ1-5; size: .; CDR3: CSASPPGSHQPQHF; DNA: TGCAGTGCTAGCCCCCCCGGGAGCCATCAGCCCCAGCATTTT
D: .; V: TRBV5-5; J: TRBJ2-5; size: many; CDR3: CASSFPGKETQYF; DNA: TGTGCCAGCAGCTTCCCCGGGAAAGAGACCCAGTACTTC
D: TRBD1; V: TRBV19; J: TRBJ1-4; size: few; CDR3: CASRLTGSGEKLFF; DNA: TGTGCCAGTAGACTGACAGGGTCCGGTGAAAAACTGTTTTTT
D: .; V: TRBV27; J: TRBJ2-3; size: few; CDR3: CASRRRTGSTDTQYF; DNA: TGTGCCAGCAGACGAAGGACTGGGAGCACAGATACGCAGTATTTT
D: .; V: TRBV7-2; J: TRBJ2-3; size: .; CDR3: CASSSQAGPGPGNTQYF; DNA: TGTGCCAGCAGCTCACAAGCCGGGCCGGGCCCCGGAAATACGCAGTATTTT
D: .; V: TRBV6-6; J: TRBJ1-1; size: few; CDR3: CASSPIEGDISNTEAFF; DNA: TGTGCCAGCAGTCCAATTGAGGGAGACATTTCGAACACTGAAGCTTTCTTT
D: TRBD1; V: TRBV27; J: TRBJ1-2; size: many; CDR3: CASRGYGEPGTANYGYTF; DNA: TGTGCCAGCAGAGGTTACGGGGAGCCCGGGACAGCCAACTATGGCTACACCTTC
D: TRBD2; V: TRBV20-1; J: TRBJ2-3; size: many; CDR3: CSARDHLAVKNTQYF; DNA: TGCAGTGCTAGAGATCATCTAGCGGTGAAGAATACGCAGTATTTT
D: .; V: TRBV12-3/TRBV12-4; J: TRBJ2-5; size: .; CDR3: CASSLLDVETQYF; DNA: TGTGCCAGCAGTCTGCTGGATGTAGAGACCCAGTACTTC
D: .; V: TRBV19; J: TRBJ1-2; size: few; CDR3: CASRTTGPSNYGYTF; DNA: TGTGCCAGTAGAACGACAGGACCCTCTAACTATGGCTACACCTTC
D: TRBD2; V: TRBV10-1; J: TRBJ2-5; size: .; CDR3: CASSESGGKETQYF; DNA: TGCGCCAGCAGCGAAAGCGGGGGAAAAGAGACCCAGTACTTC
D: .; V: TRBV2; J: TRBJ2-3; size: many; CDR3: CASSERAGISTPSTDTQYF; DNA: TGTGCCAGCAGTGAACGGGCCGGGATCTCAACCCCTAGCACAGATACGCAGTATTTT
D: .; V: TRBV7-3; J: TRBJ2-1; size: many; CDR3: CASSLTYFGNEQFF; DNA: TGTGCCAGCAGCTTAACGTATTTCGGGAATGAGCAGTTCTTC
D: .; V: TRBV20-1; J: TRBJ2-7; size: few; CDR3: CSARDTGPPYEQYF; DNA: TGCAGTGCTAGAGATACGGGGCCCCCCTACGAGCAGTACTTC
D: .; V: TRBV5-6; J: TRBJ1-2; size: .; CDR3: CASSLGAQLSLNYGYTF; DNA: TGTGCCAGCAGCTTGGGGGCACAACTAAGCCTAAACTATGGCTACACCTTC
D: .; V: TRBV2; J: TRBJ1-6; size: few; CDR3: CASRNLQGGQNSPLHF; DNA: TGTGCCAGCAGGAACTTACAGGGAGGACAGAATTCACCCCTCCACTTT
D: .; V: TRBV6-5; J: TRBJ1-1; size: few; CDR3: CASSYAGSTEAFF; DNA: TGTGCCAGCAGTTACGCAGGGAGCACTGAAGCTTTCTTT
D: .; V: TRBV9; J: TRBJ1-4; size: few; CDR3: CASSTRHSGEKLFF; DNA: TGTGCCAGCAGCACAAGACATTCGGGGGAAAAACTGTTTTTT
D: .; V: TRBV4-3; J: TRBJ1-5; size: many; CDR3: CASSQVFEWQGNQPQHF; DNA: TGCGCCAGCAGCCAAGTCTTTGAGTGGCAGGGGAATCAGCCCCAGCATTTT
D: .; V: TRBV24-1; J: TRBJ2-5; size: few; CDR3: CATSDLGETQYF; DNA: TGTGCCACCAGTGATTTAGGAGAGACCCAGTACTTC
D: TRBD1; V: TRBV6-5; J: TRBJ1-2; size: few; CDR3: CASTWDRGLGYTF; DNA: TGTGCCAGCACCTGGGACAGGGGCCTTGGCTACACCTTC
D: TRBD2; V: TRBV7-8; J: TRBJ2-3; size: .; CDR3: CASSPLPSGGRDTQYF; DNA: TGTGCCAGCAGCCCCCTCCCTAGCGGGGGGCGGGATACGCAGTATTTT
D: .; V: TRBV6-5; J: TRBJ1-2; size: few; CDR3: CASSLGKVDGYTF; DNA: TGTGCCAGCAGTTTGGGGAAGGTTGATGGCTACACCTTC
D: TRBD2; V: TRBV27; J: TRBJ2-1; size: .; CDR3: CASPGAGGPGGGQFF; DNA: TGTGCCAGTCCAGGAGCGGGGGGGCCAGGCGGTGGGCAGTTCTTC
D: .; V: TRBV10-3; J: TRBJ2-4; size: few; CDR3: CAISERREGAKNIQYF; DNA: TGTGCCATCAGTGAGAGGCGAGAAGGGGCCAAAAACATTCAGTACTTC
D: .; V: TRBV7-9; J: TRBJ2-2; size: .; CDR3: CASTESGAGTGELFF; DNA: TGTGCCAGCACCGAGTCGGGGGCAGGCACCGGGGAGCTGTTTTTT
D: .; V: TRBV5-1; J: TRBJ2-1; size: few; CDR3: CASSLDPPGVQTSSYNEQFF; DNA: TGCGCCAGCAGCTTGGATCCCCCAGGGGTCCAAACCAGCTCCTACAATGAGCAGTTCTTC
D: .; V: TRBV29-1; J: TRBJ1-1; size: .; CDR3: CSVEDGRENTEAFF; DNA: TGCAGCGTTGAAGATGGCAGGGAGAACACTGAAGCTTTCTTT
D: .; V: TRBV9; J: TRBJ2-1; size: many; CDR3: CASSVVGGSYNEQFF; DNA: TGTGCCAGCAGCGTAGTAGGGGGATCCTACAATGAGCAGTTCTTC
D: .; V: TRBV5-1; J: TRBJ2-1; size: few; CDR3: CASRASSIRPEGNEQFF; DNA: TGCGCCAGCAGGGCGAGTAGTATCAGGCCCGAAGGCAATGAGCAGTTCTTC
D: .; V: TRBV12-3/TRBV12-4; J: TRBJ1-6; size: few; CDR3: CASSFPGGKRSPLHF; DNA: TGTGCCAGCAGCTTCCCCGGGGGAAAGAGGTCACCCCTCCACTTT
D: .; V: TRBV19; J: TRBJ2-7; size: .; CDR3: CASSPMRSGSEQYF; DNA: TGTGCCAGTAGTCCCATGCGGTCAGGGTCCGAGCAGTACTTC
D: TRBD1; V: TRBV10-3; J: TRBJ1-1; size: .; CDR3: CAITGQGNTEAFF; DNA: TGTGCCATCACCGGACAGGGGAACACTGAAGCTTTCTTT
D: .; V: TRBV19; J: TRBJ1-2; size: .; CDR3: CASSQIYGYTF; DNA: TGTGCCAGTAGTCAGATCTATGGCTACACCTTC
D: .; V: TRBV7-2; J: TRBJ1-1; size: many; CDR3: CASSWGRQNTEAFF; DNA: TGTGCCAGCAGCTGGGGACGACAGAACACTGAAGCTTTCTTT
D: .; V: TRBV6-2/TRBV6-3; J: TRBJ2-7; size: few; CDR3: CASSYTRSYEQYF; DNA: TGTGCCAGCAGTTATACACGGTCCTACGAGCAGTACTTC
D: .; V: TRBV5-1; J: TRBJ1-5; size: .; CDR3: CASSAEYPRVDQPQHF; DNA: TGCGCCAGCAGCGCGGAATATCCCAGGGTAGACCAGCCCCAGCATTTT
D: TRBD1; V: TRBV18; J: TRBJ2-1; size: many; CDR3: CASSPRTGGLDNEQFF; DNA: TGTGCCAGCTCACCACGGACAGGGGGCTTGGACAATGAGCAGTTCTTC
D: .; V: TRBV27; J: TRBJ1-2; size: few; CDR3: CASSLSRTASNYGYTF; DNA: TGTGCCAGCAGTTTATCCCGGACAGCCTCTAACTATGGCTACACCTTC
D: .; V: TRBV12-3/TRBV12-4; J: TRBJ1-5; size: many; CDR3: CASMYSNQPQHF; DNA: TGTGCCAGCATGTATAGCAATCAGCCCCAGCATTTT
D: .; V: TRBV11-1; J: TRBJ2-4; size: many; CDR3: CASSLESATAGIQYF; DNA: TGTGCCAGCAGCTTAGAATCCGCCACGGCGGGCATTCAGTACTTC
D: .; V: TRBV7-9; J: TRBJ2-7; size: few; CDR3: CASSLAGRNEQYF; DNA: TGTGCCAGCAGCTTGGCAGGGCGGAACGAGCAGTACTTC
D: .; V: TRBV7-2; J: TRBJ1-1; size: .; CDR3: CASRVLLGMNTEAFF; DNA: TGTGCCAGTAGGGTTCTCCTGGGTATGAACACTGAAGCTTTCTTT
D: TRBD2; V: TRBV20-1; J: TRBJ2-1; size: .; CDR3: CSARDSGYHNEQFF; DNA: TGCAGTGCTAGGGATAGCGGGTATCACAATGAGCAGTTCTTC
D: .; V: TRBV20-1; J: TRBJ2-4; size: .; CDR3: CSASTPTKNIQYF; DNA: TGCAGTGCCTCGACTCCTACCAAAAACATTCAGTACTTC
D: .; V: TRBV7-9; J: TRBJ2-3; size: .; CDR3: CASSLKRGTSTDTQYF; DNA: TGTGCCAGCAGCTTAAAACGGGGAACTAGCACAGATACGCAGTATTTT
D: TRBD2; V: TRBV20-1; J: TRBJ2-1; size: many; CDR3: CSARVGGDEQFF; DNA: TGCAGTGCTAGAGTCGGGGGGGATGAGCAGTTCTTC
D: .; V: TRBV4-1; J: TRBJ2-3; size: many; CDR3: CASSQEGPSADTQYF; DNA: TGCGCCAGCAGCCAAGAGGGACCTAGCGCGGATACGCAGTATTTT
D: TRBD1; V: TRBV12-3/TRBV12-4; J: TRBJ2-1; size: .; CDR3: CASSLYRGNEQFF; DNA: TGTGCCAGCAGTCTATACAGGGGCAATGAGCAGTTCTTC
D: TRBD1; V: TRBV29-1; J: TRBJ1-3; size: .; CDR3: CSAVPGGIGNTIYF; DNA: TGCAGCGCCGTCCCAGGGGGCATTGGAAACACCATATATTTT
D: .; V: TRBV10-1; J: TRBJ2-3; size: .; CDR3: CASRSRDHTDTQYF; DNA: TGCGCCAGCAGATCAAGGGATCACACAGATACGCAGTATTTT
D: TRBD2; V: TRBV30; J: TRBJ2-3; size: many; CDR3: CACPDGGGVDTQYF; DNA: TGTGCCTGCCCAGACGGGGGGGGCGTAGATACGCAGTATTTT